Listed below are T cell receptor beta chains from one sample, sequenced in a study of T cell responses to AZD1222 COVID-19 vaccine. Assay: immunoSEQ multiplex PCR; the TCRdb copy retains only in-frame clones and omits some. The data contain 100,000 to 150,000 clones, roughly 91% of them singletons. The material was peripheral blood, obtained on day 0 of AZD1222 vaccination. These receptors came from an adult in good health. Each CDR3 is given with its conserved first and last residue.

j_call	v_call	cdr3_aa
TRBJ1-5	TRBV19	CASRVRQARGEPQHF
TRBJ2-6	TRBV11-1	CASSFDREGNVLTF
TRBJ2-7	TRBV5-4	CASSLGGGVREQYF
TRBJ2-7	TRBV7-9	CASSPRQGPYEQYF
TRBJ1-6	TRBV5-1	CASLIAPFRASSYNSPLHF
TRBJ1-4	TRBV18	CASSAGTDENLFF
TRBJ2-7	TRBV19	CASSLIWTGMSEQYF
TRBJ2-1	TRBV10-2	CASSPSYEQFF
TRBJ1-5	TRBV27	CASSLIGGGSQPQHF
TRBJ2-7	TRBV7-8	CASSLEVLGDYEQYF
TRBJ2-3	TRBV19	CASSIAGRSGTDTQYF